These 22 T cell receptor beta chains originate from one sample sequenced in a study of post-analysis software for immune sequencing data. What these receptors recognize is not known. Libraries were made from TCR beta cDNA, and they carried unique molecular identifiers. TCRdb redid the calling of the PCR reads with MiXCR, one entry per CDR3 protein. The sample lists approximately 150,000 distinct CDR3 sequences; 30% were seen once. Whole-study results and caveats: TRBV5-6, TRBV5-1 and TRBV20-1 belonged to a set of roughly five TRBV segments that were more frequent in patients than controls.

Material: blood. Receptor source: a girl between 5 and 17 years old with multiple sclerosis.

The rearrangement uses TRBV6-2 or TRBV6-3 and TRBJ2-3, with a possible D match to TRBD1 (5 bases). The germline CDR1 and CDR2 sequences are MNHEY and SVGEGT. V gave up 2 bases and J gave up 4 bases, with 28 bases separating them. The CDR3 spans 20 residues. The CDR3 coding sequence is TGTGCCAGCAGTTACCCCGTACCCTCAGACAGTGCAAGGGCCCCAGATACGCAGTATTTT. Protein: CASSYPVPSDSARAPDTQYF.

This chain's CDR3 is CASSLASGSPWNEQYF. In DNA form, the CDR3 reads TGCGCCAGCAGCTTGGCTAGCGGGAGTCCCTGGAATGAGCAGTACTTC. The rearrangement joins TRBV5-1 to TRBJ2-5; 10 nucleotides match TRBD2. This CDR3 has 16 amino acids. Germline V CDR1 and CDR2: SGHRS, YFSETQ. J was trimmed by 11 bases and V by 0 bases; bases with no gene match: 13. Looking up the rest from reference TRBV5-1 and TRBJ2-5 gives the full variable domain: KAGVTQTPRYLIKTRGQQVTLSCSPISGHRSVSWYQQTPGQGLQFLFEYFSETQRNKGNFPGRFSGRQFSNSRSEMNVSTLELGDSALYLCASSLASGSPWNEQYFGPGTRLLVL.

The table lists this clonotype with many counts. This sequence joins TRBV30 and TRBJ2-7; no definite D call. Germline V gene data show CDR1 as GTSNPN and CDR2 as SVGIG (reference sequence). The CDR3 is 11 amino acids. Trimming took 2 bases from V and 7 from J, leaving 9 bases between them. This CDR3 is CAWSPRQEQYF. CDR3 coding DNA: TGTGCCTGGAGTCCCCGGCAAGAGCAGTACTTC.

The chain couples TRBV20-1 to TRBJ1-5, with 9 bases fitting TRBD1. This CDR3 comprises 13 residues. V lost 6 bases to trimming and J lost 3 bases; unmatched junction nucleotides: 3. From germline, CDR1 is DFQATT and CDR2 SNEGSKA (reference sequence). The CDR3 here is CSAQGANNQPQHF. CDR3 sequence (DNA): TGCAGTGCACAGGGGGCAAACAATCAGCCCCAGCATTTT.

This clonotype was observed many times. The J gene is TRBJ2-7, the V gene TRBV6-5; TRBD1 aligns across 9 bases. J gave up 4 bases and V 6 bases, and 7 bases lay outside the gene matches. Germline lookup yields CDR1 MNHEY and CDR2 SVGAGI. CDR3 size: 14 residues. The DNA of the CDR3 is TGTGCCAGCAGAACCGGGACAGGGTATTACGAGCAGTACTTC. Amino acids: CASRTGTGYYEQYF.

This clonotype was recorded many times. V and J are TRBV7-3 and TRBJ2-7; D uncertain. Germline V lookup: CDR1 SGHTA, CDR2 FQGTGA. Trimming took 5 bases from V and 3 from J, leaving 17 bases between them. The CDR3 has 15 amino acids. In DNA, the CDR3 is TGTGCCAGCAGCCACCCCGAGGACGGCGACTACGAGCAGTACTTC. Encoded protein: CASSHPEDGDYEQYF.

The table lists this clonotype with many counts. This sequence joins TRBV6-1 and TRBJ2-5, with a weak D call TRBD2 (6 bases). The CDR3 consists of 12 residues. V gave up 10 bases and J gave up 4 bases, with 13 bases separating them. Germline loops: CDR1 MNHNS, CDR2 SASEGT. The DNA for the CDR3 is TGTGCCACGGGGGAGGCCCGAGAGACCCAGTACTTC. It specifies CATGEARETQYF.

This clonotype was seen ten or more times. This chain's CDR3 is CSARTPGQGRYEQYF. In DNA, the CDR3 is TGCAGTGCTAGAACTCCGGGACAGGGACGTTACGAGCAGTACTTC. The chain links TRBV20-1 to TRBJ2-7; TRBD1 aligns across 9 bases. V lost 2 bases to trimming and J lost 4 bases; unmatched junction nucleotides: 9. The V gene's germline CDR1 is DFQATT and CDR2 SNEGSKA (reference sequence). The CDR3 runs to 15 residues.

This clonotype was picked up one time. V is TRBV3-1 and J is TRBJ2-5; TRBD2 matches at 8 bases. V dropped 6 bases and J dropped 11; count of bases not matched to a gene: 17. The length of the CDR3 is 15 residues. Germline-derived CDR1 and CDR2 are LGHDT and YNNKEL (reference sequence). The CDR3 sequence is CASSRAGGGGNEQYF. The CDR3 nucleotides are TGTGCCAGCAGTCGTGCGGGAGGTGGCGGCAATGAGCAGTACTTC.

The J gene is TRBJ1-1, the V gene TRBV12-3 or TRBV12-4; TRBD1 is a possible D gene (6 bases). The CDR3 consists of 12 residues. V lost 5 bases to trimming and J lost 13 bases, with 17 bases between them. The CDR3 sequence: CASSPLTGFVFF. CDR3 coding DNA: TGTGCCAGCAGTCCCTTAACAGGGTTTGTTTTCTTT.

About this clonotype itself: A much larger clone differs by one base, so this may be a read error. The chain is built from TRBV7-9 and TRBJ2-5, with 9 bases lining up with TRBD1. The J call may be mistaken, given a closer DNA end match to TRBJ2-7. Germline values: CDR1 SEHNR, CDR2 FQNEAQ (reference sequence). The CDR3 covers 14 residues. In DNA form, the CDR3 reads TGTGCCAGCAGCACCGAGACAGGGGGCTACGAGCAGTACTTC. It specifies CASSTETGGYEQYF.

The chain has TRBV6-2 or TRBV6-3 and TRBJ2-5, with D uncertain. The CDR3 has 15 amino acids. Per the germline V gene, CDR1 is MNHEY and CDR2 is SVGEGT. V was shortened by 1 base and J by 10 bases, with 19 bases between the two germline ends. CDR3 bases: TGTGCCAGCAGTTACTGGACCCAAGCGACCGACGACCAGTACTTC. Translation gives CASSYWTQATDDQYF.

On this clonotype itself: Its ends do not fully match the called genes, so a read error is possible. This chain links TRBV9 with TRBJ2-3; 8 nucleotides line up with TRBD1. This CDR3 is 14 amino acids long. Germline V gene lookup returns CDR1 SGDLS and CDR2 YYNGEE. The CDR3 coding sequence is TGTGCCAGCACCAAGACAGGGGCGAGGGATACGCGGTATTTT. Translating gives CASTKTGARDTRYF.

V is TRBV9 and J is TRBJ2-3, with D perhaps matching TRBD1 (6 bases). The germline CDR1 and CDR2 sequences are SGDLS and YYNGEE. The V end lost 7 bases, the J end lost 2 bases, and 11 bases lay between the germline ends. The CDR3 has 13 residues. As DNA, the CDR3 is TGTGCCAGCGGCCAGGGGATCACAGATACGCAGTATTTT. This translates into CASGQGITDTQYF.

This chain links TRBV7-8 with TRBJ2-1, with D unclear. The CDR3 contains 12 residues. Germline CDR1 is SGHVS and CDR2 is FQNEAQ. The V gene lost 5 bases and the J gene lost 6 bases, with 8 bases spanning the gap. The CDR3 loop reads CASSRRSNEQFF. In DNA form, the CDR3 reads TGTGCCAGCAGCCGCAGGAGCAATGAGCAGTTCTTC. The full variable domain, rest sourced from reference TRBV7-8 and TRBJ2-1, is GAGVSQSPRYKVAKRGQDVALRCDPISGHVSLFWYQQALGQGPEFLTYFQNEAQLDKSGLPSDRFFAERPEGSVSTLKIQRTQQEDSAVYLCASSRRSNEQFFGPGTRLTVL.

This sequence joins TRBV3-1 and TRBJ2-1; the D gene is possibly TRBD1 (5 bases). CDR1 is LGHDT, CDR2 YNNKEL, per germline (reference sequence). Between the trimmed V and J ends, which lost 2 bases and 2 bases, there was a span of 7 bases. The CDR3 runs 14 residues. The CDR3 loop is CASSQKGPYNEQFF. CDR3 coding DNA: TGTGCCAGCAGCCAAAAGGGGCCCTACAATGAGCAGTTCTTC.

This clonotype was seen more than once but under ten times. The CDR3 DNA is TGTGCCAGCAGCGTTGACAGGTTGGGCACCTACAATGAGCAGTTCTTC. Translation: CASSVDRLGTYNEQFF. The chain has TRBV5-6 and TRBJ2-1; a possible D gene is TRBD1 (6 bases). The CDR3 has 16 amino acids. V was clipped by 4 bases and J by 2 bases, with 16 bases between them. Germline V CDR1 and CDR2: SGHDT, YYEEEE.

This chain joins TRBV5-1 and TRBJ2-4; D is tentatively TRBD1 or TRBD2 (5 bases each). The closer fit of TRBJ2-7 to the DNA end suggests the J call may be wrong. CDR3 length equals 16 residues. Germline assignment: CDR1 SGHRS and CDR2 YFSETQ. CDR3 bases: TGCGCCAGCAGCTTGACCGGGACGCATGGATCCTACGAGCAGTACTTC. Amino acids: CASSLTGTHGSYEQYF.

This clonotype was counted ten times or more. The chain carries TRBV12-3 or TRBV12-4 and TRBJ2-4, with 10 bases identical to TRBD1. The CDR3 length is 14 residues. J gave up 8 bases and V 3 bases, and 4 bases lay outside the gene matches. The chain's CDR3 is CASSFDRGRDIQYF. In nucleotides, the CDR3 is TGTGCCAGCAGTTTTGACAGGGGGCGGGACATTCAGTACTTC.

The chain is built from TRBV11-2 and TRBJ2-3; D unclear. CDR3 length equals 13 residues. Germline lookup yields CDR1 SGHAT and CDR2 FQNNGV. Trimming cost V 4 bases and J 4 bases, with 9 bases left between them. Here the CDR3 reads CASSSNGADTQYF. The CDR3 region has the DNA TGTGCCAGCAGCTCAAATGGTGCAGATACGCAGTATTTT.

On this clonotype: An end of the junction differs from the germline gene, which may be a read error. This chain links TRBV25-1 with TRBJ1-1, with D tentatively TRBD1 (6 bases). The length of the CDR3 is 13 residues. Germline V CDR1 and CDR2: MGHDK, SYGVNS. The CDR3: CASRGGANTGAFF. The CDR3, as DNA: TGTGCCAGCAGGGGGGGGGCCAACACTGGAGCTTTCTTT.

This clonotype was detected a few times. The CDR3 sequence is CSARGHLNTEAFF. Written as DNA, the CDR3 is TGCAGTGCTAGAGGACACTTGAACACTGAAGCTTTCTTT. This chain links TRBV20-1 with TRBJ1-1; D gene ambiguous. Germline CDR1 DFQATT, CDR2 SNEGSKA (reference sequence). CDR3 length: 13 residues. The V and J ends lost 1 base and 0 bases respectively, with 6 bases between them.